The clone carrying this T cell receptor (beta chain) showed up just a few times. These data are taken from a study of cytomegalovirus exposure and HLA in healthy donors. The PCR used 60 Vbeta and 13 Jbeta primers. Profiling relied on immunoSEQ multiplex PCR, and the TCRdb table lists in-frame clones only, not all of them. The sample yields approximately 140,000 clones, about four fifths seen once. Trimming removed 6 bases at V and 10 bases at J, with 13 bases between. Germline values: CDR1 MNHEY, CDR2 SVGAGI. CDR3 size: 13 residues. Specimen: PBMCs. This receptor was obtained from a young man in good health and CMV-seronegative. This sequence joins TRBV6-5 and TRBJ1-6; weak D call: TRBD1 (5 bases). CDR3 loop: CASRESGRSPLHF. DNA of the CDR3: TGTGCCAGCAGAGAGTCAGGGCGCTCACCCCTCCACTTT.